A single sample gave rise to the 29 T cell receptor beta chains below, sequenced in a study of T cells after somatic rescue of genetic block (dated by TCRdb to the early 2020s). The library was produced with the immunoSEQ multiplex PCR assay. TCRdb holds this immuneACCESS table with in-frame rearrangements only. Some clones are missing; in checked studies, unresolved V genes explain under half, and the rest has no known cause. The sample contains 10,000 or so clones, around 71% of them found a single time. The ten largest make up approximately 12% of the sample. The specimen was peripheral blood mononuclear cells (PBMCs). Receptors were obtained from a boy aged 5-17 years.

This clone has a single count. The chain combines TRBV27 with TRBJ2-1; D is perhaps TRBD1 (6 bases). This CDR3 comprises 15 residues. Trimming pared 8 bases from V and 2 bases from J, leaving 16 bases between. Germline V gene data show CDR1 as MNHEY and CDR2 as SMNVEV (reference sequence). The CDR3 region has the DNA TGTGCCAGCTTTAGTAGAGGGGGACCCTACAATGAGCAGTTCTTC. This encodes CASFSRGGPYNEQFF.

The CDR3 DNA sequence: TGTGCCAGCAGCGGCCGGACGGGGAATAATTCACCCCTCCACTTT. This sequence encodes CASSGRTGNNSPLHF. The gene calls are TRBV5-5 and TRBJ1-6; no reliable D call. The length of the CDR3 is 15 residues. Trimming cost V 4 bases and J 5 bases, with 13 bases left between them. Germline-derived CDR1 and CDR2 are SGHKS and YYEKEE (reference sequence).

This chain uses TRBV28 with TRBJ2-5, with 10 bases identical to TRBD1. The V gene end was trimmed by 4 bases and the J gene end by 4 bases; junction bases not matched to a gene: 15. The CDR3 runs to 18 residues. CDR1 is MDHEN, CDR2 SYDVKM, per germline. CDR3 in amino acids: CASSSPGTGVFRGETQYF. The CDR3 DNA reads TGTGCCAGCAGTTCTCCCGGGACAGGGGTGTTTAGGGGAGAGACCCAGTACTTC.

The chain couples TRBV5-1 to TRBJ2-3; tentatively, D is TRBD2 (5 bases). V lost 0 bases to trimming and J lost 6 bases, with 11 bases between them. The CDR3 runs to 14 residues. CDR1 and CDR2 (germline): SGHRS, YFSETQ. CDR3 protein: CASSLDRGLDTQYF. For the CDR3, the DNA is TGCGCCAGCAGCTTGGATCGGGGTCTGGATACGCAGTATTTT.

The chain employs TRBV4-1 and TRBJ2-1; 9 positions agree with TRBD2. Trimming cost V 3 bases and J 3 bases; bases outside gene matches: 12. The germline CDR1 and CDR2 sequences are MGHRA and YSYEKL. The CDR3 is 18 residues long. DNA of the CDR3: TGCGCCAGCAGCCACCAGAGGCAGGCGGGGGGGTACTACAATGAGCAGTTCTTC. Amino acids: CASSHQRQAGGYYNEQFF.

This chain links TRBV1 with TRBJ2-7. TRBV1 is tagged as a pseudogene. The CDR3 is made up of 16 amino acids. The CDR3 nucleotides read TGCACCAGCAGCCAAGAAGAGGGGCAGCTCTCCTACGAGCAGTACTTC. This gives the protein CTSSQEEGQLSYEQYF.

This clone was observed a few times. The chain carries TRBV6-5 and TRBJ2-7; 7 bases match TRBD2. Trimming took 0 bases from V and 2 from J; bases not matched to a gene: 4. This CDR3 spans 15 amino acids. Looked up from germline, CDR1 is MNHEY and CDR2 is SVGAGI. CDR3 region: CASSYSGGIPYEQYF. The CDR3 coding sequence is TGTGCCAGCAGTTACTCGGGGGGGATACCCTACGAGCAGTACTTC.

This rearrangement joins TRBV5-1 to TRBJ2-5; 8 nucleotides line up with TRBD2. CDR3 length equals 17 residues. Trimming removed 4 bases from V and 1 base from J; junction bases left unmatched: 12. CDR1 is SGHRS, CDR2 YFSETQ, per germline. CDR3 loop: CASSPGLAGSLQETQYF. The CDR3 nucleotides are TGCGCCAGCAGCCCTGGCTTAGCGGGGAGCCTCCAAGAGACCCAGTACTTC.

The chain uses TRBV27 and TRBJ1-5, with D uncertain. The CDR3 sequence is 14 residues long. Germline loops: CDR1 MNHEY, CDR2 SMNVEV (reference sequence). Trimming pared 6 bases from V and 0 bases from J, leaving 9 bases between. In DNA, the CDR3 is TGTGCCAGCAGCTCGATGGGTAGCAATCAGCCCCAGCATTTT. Translated: CASSSMGSNQPQHF.

The chain uses TRBV7-9 and TRBJ1-2; TRBD1 matches at 10 bases. The CDR3 covers 15 residues. With V trimmed by 5 bases and J by 2 bases, 5 bases remained unmatched. The V gene's germline CDR1 is SEHNR and CDR2 FQNEAQ (reference sequence). The CDR3 sequence: CASSKDRGRNYGYTF. Here the CDR3 DNA reads TGTGCCAGCAGCAAAGACAGGGGGCGGAACTATGGCTACACCTTC.

The rearrangement links TRBV9 to TRBJ2-3; 15 nucleotides match TRBD2. In germline, CDR1 is SGDLS, CDR2 YYNGEE. Trimming removed 4 bases from V and 6 bases from J; junction bases left unmatched: 6. The CDR3 runs to 16 residues. This chain's CDR3 is CASSPRTSGGVDTQYF. The CDR3, as DNA: TGTGCCAGCAGCCCTCGGACTAGCGGGGGGGTGGATACGCAGTATTTT.

This clone was seen just once. The V call is TRBV7-3, the J call TRBJ2-1; 8 nucleotides match TRBD2. The V segment lost 2 bases and the J segment 2 bases; nucleotides outside the gene matches: 2. CDR1 is SGHTA, CDR2 FQGTGA, per germline. The CDR3 contains 15 residues. The CDR3 here is CASSLAAGAYNEQFF. In nucleotides, the CDR3 is TGTGCCAGCAGCTTAGCAGCGGGAGCCTACAATGAGCAGTTCTTC.

This chain uses TRBV2 with TRBJ1-6; TRBD1 matches 11 bases. CDR1 and CDR2 (germline): SNHLY, FYNNEI. CDR3 length: 16 residues. After removal of 4 bases from V and 6 bases from J, the junction contained 5 bases not matched to a gene. The CDR3 coding sequence is TGTGCCAGCAGTGTCGGGACAGGGGGGGGTAATTCACCCCTCCACTTT. Protein sequence: CASSVGTGGGNSPLHF.

This rearrangement joins TRBV4-1 to TRBJ2-1; 9 bases match TRBD1. This CDR3 is built from 17 residues. Unmatched junction bases numbered 6, after V lost 0 bases and J lost 3 bases. Germline CDR1 and CDR2: MGHRA and YSYEKL. Here the CDR3 DNA reads TGCGCCAGCAGCCAAGATCAAGGGACAGGGATCTACAATGAGCAGTTCTTC. Its translation is CASSQDQGTGIYNEQFF.

This clone has only one observation. CDR3 bases: TGTGCCAGCTCACCAATCCGGAGGGCAGATACGCAGTATTTT. This gives the protein CASSPIRRADTQYF. The genes are TRBV18 and TRBJ2-3; the D gene is possibly TRBD2 (6 bases). V was shortened by 2 bases and J by 4 bases, with 10 bases between the two germline ends. The germline gives CDR1 KGHSH, CDR2 LQKENI. The CDR3 sequence is 14 residues long. Full variable domain (remainder filled in from reference TRBV18 and TRBJ2-3): NAGVMQNPRHLVRRRGQEARLRCSPMKGHSHVYWYRQLPEEGLKFMVYLQKENIIDESGMPKERFSAEFPKEGPSILRIQQVVRGDSAAYFCASSPIRRADTQYFGPGTRLTVL.

The chain employs TRBV15 and TRBJ1-2, with 7 nucleotides matching TRBD1. V gave up 2 bases and J gave up 1 base; unmatched junction bases: 4. CDR1 LNHNV and CDR2 YYDKDF come from the germline V gene (reference sequence). The CDR3 totals 15 residues. The CDR3 reads CATSRRTGFNYGYTF. DNA of the CDR3: TGTGCCACCAGCAGAAGGACAGGTTTTAACTATGGCTACACCTTC.

The V gene is TRBV28, the J gene TRBJ1-5; 8 bases are a match to TRBD1. From germline, CDR1 is MDHEN and CDR2 SYDVKM. V shed 6 bases, J shed 2 bases, and the junction held 12 bases outside the gene matches. There are 17 residues in the CDR3. The CDR3 here is CASSHPRQGAGNQPQHF. CDR3 coding DNA: TGTGCCAGCAGCCACCCCCGTCAGGGGGCGGGCAATCAGCCCCAGCATTTT.

The rearrangement links TRBV6-5 to TRBJ1-2; D gene unclear. V shed 1 base and J shed 8 bases, with 17 bases lying between them. CDR3 length equals 15 residues. Germline lookup yields CDR1 MNHEY and CDR2 SVGAGI. Here the CDR3 DNA reads TGTGCCAGCAGTTACTTAATCGGGCAGCCTACAGGCTACACCTTC. Amino acid sequence: CASSYLIGQPTGYTF.

The gene calls are TRBV9 and TRBJ2-3; either TRBD1 or TRBD2 may supply D (6 bases each). This CDR3 is 16 amino acids long. Per germline, CDR1 SGDLS and CDR2 YYNGEE. Trimming removed 0 bases at V and 1 base at J, with 12 bases between. CDR3 protein: CASSVVPGAGTDTQYF. In DNA form, the CDR3 reads TGTGCCAGCAGCGTAGTGCCGGGGGCTGGCACAGATACGCAGTATTTT.

This sequence joins TRBV28 and TRBJ2-1, with TRBD1 identical over 8 bases. V was clipped by 6 bases and J by 7 bases; unmatched bases: 11. Germline assignment: CDR1 MDHEN and CDR2 SYDVKM. The CDR3 is made up of 15 amino acids. This CDR3 reads CASSPTGAPRNEQFF. CDR3 DNA sequence: TGTGCCAGCAGCCCGACAGGGGCGCCTAGGAATGAGCAGTTCTTC. The full variable domain, with the rest looked up from reference TRBV28 and TRBJ2-1, is DVKVTQSSRYLVKRTGEKVFLECVQDMDHENMFWYRQDPGLGLRLIYFSYDVKMKEKGDIPEGYSVSREKKERFSLILESASTNQTSMYLCASSPTGAPRNEQFFGPGTRLTVL.

V and J are TRBV6-6 and TRBJ2-5; D not certain. With 0 bases removed from V and 5 bases from J, the gap between germline ends came to 7 bases. CDR1 is MNHNY and CDR2 is SVGAGI in the germline V gene (reference sequence). This CDR3 region has 13 residues. The CDR3 DNA reads TGTGCCAGCAGTTACTCTTCCGGGGAGACCCAGTACTTC. It encodes CASSYSSGETQYF.

This chain links TRBV23-1 with TRBJ1-2; no reliable D call. TRBV23-1 is identified as an open reading frame with a role that is uncertain. V was pared by 5 bases and J by 4 bases, with 20 bases between. The CDR3 runs to 16 residues. The DNA of the CDR3 is TGCGCCAGCAGTTATCTCTTACGCAGAAAGACCTATGGCTACACCTTC. This encodes CASSYLLRRKTYGYTF.

Within the sample, this clone is medium-sized. V and J are TRBV27 and TRBJ1-1; D is perhaps TRBD1 (6 bases). The germline V gene has CDR1 MNHEY and CDR2 SMNVEV (reference sequence). The CDR3 loop spans 15 amino acids. The ends were cut back, 0 bases at V and 2 bases at J, with 10 bases in the middle. In DNA form, the CDR3 reads TGTGCCAGCAGTTTATCTGCAGGGGCCAACACTGAAGCTTTCTTT. Translating it yields CASSLSAGANTEAFF.

The sample holds a few counts of this clone. The CDR3 protein is CASSSQGLSNYGYTF. The CDR3 DNA is TGCGCCAGCAGCTCACAGGGCCTCTCTAACTATGGCTACACCTTC. The rearrangement joins TRBV5-1 to TRBJ1-2; a weak D match, TRBD1 (6 bases). Germline assignment: CDR1 SGHRS and CDR2 YFSETQ. The ends were cut back, 3 bases at V and 0 bases at J, with 12 bases in the middle. The CDR3 length is 15 residues.

This clone was seen a handful of times. This chain joins TRBV18 and TRBJ2-1, with D unresolved. The CDR3 loop spans 13 amino acids. Germline-derived CDR1 and CDR2 are KGHSH and LQKENI. Deletions cut 0 bases from V and 6 bases from J, with 6 bases between. Written as DNA, the CDR3 is TGTGCCAGCTCACCACCGCCCCGCAATGAGCAGTTCTTC. This gives the protein CASSPPPRNEQFF.

This chain joins TRBV30 and TRBJ2-3; weak D call: TRBD2 (5 bases). V lost 0 bases, J lost 0 bases, and 10 bases lay in between. The CDR3 length is 15 residues. Per the germline V gene, CDR1 is GTSNPN and CDR2 is SVGIG (reference sequence). CDR3 region: CAWSVGPGSTDTQYF. CDR3 sequence (DNA): TGTGCCTGGAGTGTTGGACCGGGGAGCACAGATACGCAGTATTTT.

This clone was recorded once. The V and J genes are TRBV6-5 and TRBJ2-1; a weak D match, TRBD1 (6 bases). This CDR3 has 15 residues. Trimming pared 2 bases from V and 3 bases from J, leaving 11 bases between. Per germline, CDR1 MNHEY and CDR2 SVGAGI. The DNA for the CDR3 is TGTGCCAGCAGTTACCGGGACATTAGCTACAATGAGCAGTTCTTC. Translated, it gives CASSYRDISYNEQFF.

This clone was seen just once. V is TRBV18 and J is TRBJ1-6; D possibly corresponds to TRBD1 (5 bases). Looked up from germline, CDR1 is KGHSH and CDR2 is LQKENI. V lost 3 bases to trimming and J lost 7 bases, with 13 bases between them. The CDR3 has 15 residues. The CDR3 protein is CASSPPGPPNSPLHF. The CDR3 bases are TGTGCCAGCTCACCCCCGGGACCGCCAAATTCACCCCTCCACTTT.

The V and J genes are TRBV6-1 and TRBJ1-6; a possible D gene is TRBD1 (5 bases). CDR3 size: 15 residues. Germline V gives CDR1 MNHNS, CDR2 SASEGT. Trimming cost V 4 bases and J 7 bases, with 14 bases left between them. CDR3 region: CASSVRGPGNSPLHF. In nucleotides, the CDR3 is TGTGCCAGCAGTGTCCGGGGCCCGGGAAATTCACCCCTCCACTTT.